These T cell receptor beta chains were read from a single sample in a study of blood T cells in healthy people across ages. Each CDR3 protein gets one entry after TCRdb re-called the 5' RACE reads with MiXCR. Among some 900,000 distinct CDR3 sequences listed, approximately 49% were seen once. Sequencing used blood. These receptors originate from a man aged 30 to 45 in good health. Both conserved end residues are part of each CDR3. Fields, in order: V gene, J gene, D gene, clone size, CDR3 protein, CDR3 DNA. The D gene is left open where the match is weak. The size field is filled for only some rows; it gives once, few, many or a size class.

TRBV5-6	TRBJ2-7	-	-	CASSSRDGGDDEQYF	TGTGCCAGCAGCTCCCGGGACGGTGGGGACGACGAGCAGTACTTC
TRBV28	TRBJ2-7	-	few	CASSLGGTAIYEQYF	TGTGCCAGCAGTTTGGGGGGGACAGCCATCTACGAGCAGTACTTC
TRBV29-1	TRBJ2-7	-	-	CSVGSPREPYEQYF	TGCAGCGTGGGATCCCCCAGGGAGCCCTACGAGCAGTACTTC
TRBV19	TRBJ2-3	TRBD1	-	CASSNGQGGDTQYF	TGTGCCAGTAGTAATGGACAGGGGGGAGATACGCAGTATTTT
TRBV2	TRBJ2-3	-	few	CASSDAGRGTDTQYF	TGTGCCAGCAGTGATGCGGGAAGGGGCACAGATACGCAGTATTTT
TRBV5-1	TRBJ1-6	-	-	CASSLDRANSPLHF	TGCGCCAGCAGCTTGGACAGGGCGAATTCACCCCTCCACTTT
TRBV20-1	TRBJ2-1	TRBD2	many	CSASSSGGRYNEQFF	TGCAGTGCTAGTTCGAGCGGGGGTCGGTACAATGAGCAGTTCTTC
TRBV28	TRBJ2-3	TRBD1	many	CASSLTGGETDTQYF	TGTGCCAGCAGTTTGACAGGGGGCGAAACAGATACGCAGTATTTT
TRBV4-1	TRBJ2-1	TRBD2	-	CASSQERVAGGYNEQFF	TGCGCCAGCAGCCAAGAACGAGTGGCGGGGGGCTACAATGAGCAGTTCTTC
TRBV5-1	TRBJ2-7	TRBD1	-	CASSFQTGNEQYF	TGCGCCAGCAGCTTTCAGACAGGGAACGAGCAGTACTTC
TRBV5-1	TRBJ2-7	-	few	CASAGPGYEQYF	TGCGCCAGCGCGGGGCCTGGGTACGAGCAGTACTTC
TRBV28	TRBJ2-3	TRBD1	-	CASSHPRDRVTDTQYF	TGTGCCAGCAGCCATCCCCGGGACAGGGTCACAGATACGCAGTATTTT
TRBV6-5	TRBJ1-2	-	few	CASSYSSGDHFYGYTF	TGTGCCAGCAGTTACTCATCCGGGGACCACTTCTATGGCTACACCTTC
TRBV20-1	TRBJ1-2	TRBD1	-	CSADRQGGGYGYTF	TGCAGTGCTGATCGACAGGGAGGGGGCTATGGCTACACCTTC
TRBV4-2	TRBJ2-7	TRBD2	-	CASSQVTERGSSYEQYF	TGTGCCAGCAGCCAAGTGACCGAGCGGGGTAGCTCCTACGAGCAGTACTTC
TRBV4-2	TRBJ1-4	TRBD1	-	CAARGDRIHEKLFF	TGTGCCGCTCGAGGGGACAGGATTCATGAAAAACTGTTTTTT
TRBV4-2	TRBJ1-2	-	few	CASSQRDRGIYGYTF	TGTGCCAGCAGCCAACGGGATAGGGGGATCTATGGCTACACCTTC
TRBV11-2	TRBJ1-1	-	-	CASSLVRGAFF	TGTGCCAGCAGCTTAGTGAGGGGCGCTTTCTTT
TRBV6-2/TRBV6-3	TRBJ2-3	TRBD2	few	CAIKRGNTDTQYF	TGTGCCATCAAGCGGGGTAACACAGATACGCAGTATTTT
TRBV5-1	TRBJ2-5	-	few	CASSLTTGQETQYF	TGCGCCAGCAGCTTGACAACAGGGCAAGAGACCCAGTACTTC
TRBV29-1	TRBJ2-1	TRBD2	once	CSVEWGTSGGNEQFF	TGCAGCGTTGAATGGGGGACTAGCGGGGGTAATGAGCAGTTCTTC
TRBV27	TRBJ2-1	TRBD1	-	CATRDRDYNEQFF	TGTGCTACCAGGGACAGGGACTACAATGAGCAGTTCTTC
TRBV2	TRBJ2-3	TRBD2	-	CASKLAGRTDTQYF	TGTGCCAGCAAGCTAGCGGGCCGTACAGATACGCAGTATTTT
TRBV24-1	TRBJ2-5	-	few	CATSDPGSGRETQYF	TGTGCCACCAGTGACCCGGGATCAGGGCGAGAGACCCAGTACTTC
TRBV5-1	TRBJ2-3	-	few	CASSFNGERTDTQYF	TGCGCCAGCAGCTTCAACGGGGAGCGCACAGATACGCAGTATTTT
TRBV24-1	TRBJ2-3	-	-	CATSAGREGADTQYF	TGTGCCACCAGTGCGGGTAGGGAGGGGGCAGATACGCAGTATTTT
TRBV29-1	TRBJ2-7	TRBD1	-	CSVDPGTAYEQYF	TGCAGCGTTGACCCCGGGACAGCCTACGAGCAGTACTTC
TRBV20-1	TRBJ2-1	TRBD2	many	CSAPERGESSYNEQFF	TGCAGTGCTCCCGAGCGGGGGGAATCCTCCTACAATGAGCAGTTCTTC
TRBV10-3	TRBJ1-1	-	-	CAISESLPRAFF	TGTGCCATCAGTGAGTCACTGCCCAGAGCTTTCTTT
TRBV30	TRBJ1-2	TRBD1	-	CAWSPDRDYGYTF	TGTGCCTGGAGTCCGGACAGGGATTATGGCTACACCTTC
TRBV12-3/TRBV12-4	TRBJ2-2	TRBD1	few	CASSNRDRNTGELFF	TGTGCCAGCAGTAATAGGGACAGGAACACCGGGGAGCTGTTTTTT
TRBV2	TRBJ2-2	-	-	CASRDTGPGELFF	TGTGCCAGCAGAGATACAGGGCCCGGGGAGCTGTTTTTT
TRBV12-3/TRBV12-4	TRBJ2-7	TRBD1	-	CASSSGGLSGQGYEQYF	TGTGCCAGCAGTTCCGGGGGTTTAAGCGGACAGGGGTACGAGCAGTACTTC
TRBV7-8	TRBJ1-1	-	few	CASSFHWEDTEAFF	TGTGCCAGCAGCTTCCATTGGGAGGACACTGAAGCTTTCTTT
TRBV11-3	TRBJ2-1	TRBD1	many	CASSSTGAGGEQFF	TGTGCCAGCAGCTCGACAGGGGCTGGGGGTGAGCAGTTCTTC
TRBV12-3/TRBV12-4	TRBJ1-4	-	few	CASTERTVATNEKLFF	TGTGCCAGCACCGAAAGGACAGTGGCAACTAATGAAAAACTGTTTTTT
TRBV7-2	TRBJ2-1	-	-	CASSLYGEQFF	TGTGCCAGCAGCTTATACGGGGAGCAGTTCTTC
TRBV7-3	TRBJ2-3	-	many	CASSLLSTDTQYF	TGTGCCAGCAGCTTACTTAGCACAGATACGCAGTATTTT
TRBV6-5	TRBJ1-2	-	few	CASSYDAGAYYGYTF	TGTGCCAGCAGTTACGATGCGGGGGCATACTATGGCTACACCTTC
TRBV5-6	TRBJ2-3	TRBD2	-	CASSHLASGGTDTQYF	TGTGCCAGCAGCCACCTCGCTAGCGGGGGAACAGATACGCAGTATTTT
TRBV7-2	TRBJ2-5	-	few	CASSIRDVQETQYF	TGTGCCAGCAGCATCCGGGACGTCCAAGAGACCCAGTACTTC
TRBV29-1	TRBJ2-2	-	once	CSVQSENTGELFF	TGCAGCGTTCAATCCGAGAACACCGGGGAGCTGTTTTTT
TRBV7-8	TRBJ2-1	TRBD2	-	CASSYLAGMQFF	TGTGCCAGCAGCTACCTAGCGGGGATGCAGTTCTTC
TRBV7-2	TRBJ2-1	TRBD2	-	CASSLAQRGVTNEQFF	TGTGCCAGCAGCTTAGCGCAGCGGGGGGTTACAAATGAGCAGTTCTTC
TRBV12-3/TRBV12-4	TRBJ1-2	TRBD1	-	CASSPRTGVNYGYTF	TGTGCCAGCAGTCCTCGGACAGGGGTAAACTATGGCTACACCTTC
TRBV10-3	TRBJ1-4	-	-	CAIRTEEKLFF	TGTGCCATCAGGACAGAAGAAAAACTGTTTTTT
TRBV19	TRBJ2-1	-	-	CASSIRNEQFF	TGTGCCAGTAGTATTCGCAATGAGCAGTTCTTC
TRBV2	TRBJ2-1	-	few	CASSPQKGNEQFF	TGTGCCAGCAGTCCCCAGAAGGGCAATGAGCAGTTCTTC
TRBV7-9	TRBJ2-3	-	-	CASSPRAWGSPTDTQYF	TGTGCCAGCAGCCCTCGGGCCTGGGGGTCCCCCACAGATACGCAGTATTTT
TRBV4-1	TRBJ1-4	TRBD1	-	CASSPIESQGFEKLFF	TGCGCCAGCAGCCCCATAGAATCACAGGGGTTCGAAAAACTGTTTTTT
TRBV28	TRBJ2-7	-	few	CASSPGRSKRGGDGYEQYF	TGTGCCAGCAGTCCGGGACGCTCAAAGAGGGGTGGGGACGGCTACGAGCAGTACTTC
TRBV20-1	TRBJ2-7	TRBD2	few	CSARDGPFGLAGRSYEQYF	TGCAGTGCTAGAGATGGCCCCTTTGGGCTAGCGGGGCGTTCCTACGAGCAGTACTTC
TRBV29-1	TRBJ1-2	-	many	CSVVGGWNGYTF	TGCAGCGTTGTTGGGGGGTGGAATGGCTACACCTTC
TRBV24-1	TRBJ1-1	TRBD1	-	CATSDPDRATEAFF	TGTGCCACCAGTGATCCCGACAGGGCCACTGAAGCTTTCTTT
TRBV2	TRBJ2-7	TRBD2	few	CASTFERGPYEQYF	TGTGCCAGCACGTTTGAGCGGGGGCCCTACGAGCAGTACTTC
TRBV7-9	TRBJ1-1	-	few	CASSNAQGRGTEAFF	TGTGCCAGCAGCAATGCGCAGGGTCGGGGCACTGAAGCTTTCTTT
TRBV30	TRBJ2-1	TRBD2	once	CAWIKASGGGNEQFF	TGTGCCTGGATAAAGGCTAGCGGGGGTGGGAATGAGCAGTTCTTC
TRBV29-1	TRBJ2-1	TRBD1	few	CSVRTGGYNEQFF	TGCAGCGTAAGGACAGGGGGGTACAATGAGCAGTTCTTC
TRBV24-1	TRBJ1-5	-	-	CATSDVGGRDQPQHF	TGTGCCACCAGTGATGTTGGGGGGCGCGATCAGCCCCAGCATTTT